The 32 T cell receptor beta chains below come from one sample, sequenced in a study of cytomegalovirus exposure and HLA in healthy donors. The study ran its PCR with 60 Vbeta and 13 Jbeta primers. Sequencing used immunoSEQ multiplex PCR; TCRdb keeps in-frame clones, though not all of them. The sample has about 110,000 clones; 79% are singletons. Sequenced: PBMCs. The origin of the receptors is a woman younger than 30 in good health and CMV-seropositive.

This clone is a singleton in its sample. This chain uses TRBV6-1 with TRBJ1-2, with 8 bases identical to TRBD1. The CDR3 consists of 13 residues. CDR1 is MNHNS, CDR2 SASEGT, per germline. After removal of 10 bases from V and 6 bases from J, the junction contained 10 bases not matched to a gene. This CDR3 is CATAGGYINGYTF. CDR3 sequence (DNA): TGTGCCACGGCAGGGGGCTATATTAATGGCTACACCTTC.

CDR3 sequence (DNA): TGCGCCAGCAGCTTGGCCATGGCGGGGGCGAACACTGAAGCTTTCTTT. Translated, it gives CASSLAMAGANTEAFF. V and J are TRBV5-1 and TRBJ1-1; D may be TRBD1 (6 bases). There are 16 residues in the CDR3. Deletions cut 0 bases from V and 1 base from J, with 13 bases between. The V gene's germline CDR1 is SGHRS and CDR2 YFSETQ. Combining the CDR3 with reference TRBV5-1 and TRBJ1-1 gives the whole variable domain KAGVTQTPRYLIKTRGQQVTLSCSPISGHRSVSWYQQTPGQGLQFLFEYFSETQRNKGNFPGRFSGRQFSNSRSEMNVSTLELGDSALYLCASSLAMAGANTEAFFGQGTRLTVV.

The CDR3 spells CASSFKAPPGQYNSPLHF. The CDR3 nucleotides are TGTGCCAGCAGCTTTAAGGCCCCACCGGGACAGTATAATTCACCCCTCCACTTT. The J gene is TRBJ1-6, the V gene TRBV11-3; 7 bases align to TRBD1. CDR1 and CDR2 (germline): SGHNT, YENEEA. Trimming removed 3 bases from V and 4 bases from J; junction bases left unmatched: 12. The CDR3 length is 18 residues.

The V and J genes are TRBV25-1 and TRBJ2-7; 9 bases fit TRBD1. The germline V gene encodes CDR1 MGHDK and CDR2 SYGVNS. CDR3 size: 15 residues. With V trimmed by 6 bases and J by 3 bases, 9 bases remained unmatched. The CDR3 sequence: CASSGPGQGFYEQYF. CDR3 coding DNA: TGTGCCAGCAGCGGGCCGGGACAGGGCTTCTACGAGCAGTACTTC.

V gene TRBV19 combines with J gene TRBJ2-7; no definite D call. V lost 1 base to trimming and J lost 4 bases, with 8 bases between them. The CDR3 is made up of 13 amino acids. The germline V gene has CDR1 LNHDA and CDR2 SQIVND (reference sequence). CDR3 sequence (DNA): TGTGCCAGTAGTATAGGCCTCACATACGAGCAGTACTTC. Translated: CASSIGLTYEQYF. Full variable domain (missing parts from reference TRBV19 and TRBJ2-7): DGGITQSPKYLFRKEGQNVTLSCEQNLNHDAMYWYRQDPGQGLRLIYYSQIVNDFQKGDIAEGYSVSREKKESFPLTVTSAQKNPTAFYLCASSIGLTYEQYFGPGTRLTVT.

The chain has TRBV6-5 and TRBJ1-2; 7 bases are shared with TRBD1. CDR3 length: 13 residues. The germline gives CDR1 MNHEY, CDR2 SVGAGI. The ends lost 6 bases at V and 3 bases at J; junction bases unmatched: 4. The CDR3 DNA reads TGTGCCAGCAGAAGACAGGGCGACTATGGCTACACCTTC. Protein: CASRRQGDYGYTF.

This clone is a singleton in its sample. The chain combines TRBV29-1 with TRBJ1-2; D gene uncertain. Germline CDR1 is SQVTM and CDR2 is ANQGSEA. V lost 4 bases to trimming and J lost 4 bases, with 10 bases between them. The CDR3 contains 12 residues. CDR3 nucleotides: TGCAGCGTTGTGGGCAGTAGCTATGGCTACACCTTC. This codes for CSVVGSSYGYTF. Using reference TRBV29-1 and TRBJ1-2 for the parts outside the CDR3, the full variable domain is SAVISQKPSRDICQRGTSLTIQCQVDSQVTMMFWYRQQPGQSLTLIATANQGSEATYESGFVIDKFPISRPNLTFSTLTVSNMSPEDSSIYLCSVVGSSYGYTFGSGTRLTVV.

This sequence joins TRBV4-2 and TRBJ2-2; D is perhaps TRBD1 (5 bases). CDR1 is LGHNA and CDR2 is YNFKEQ in the germline V gene. This CDR3 comprises 13 residues. V was shortened by 4 bases and J by 3 bases, with 6 bases between the two germline ends. This chain's CDR3 is CASSLGDTGELFF. CDR3 coding DNA: TGTGCCAGCAGCCTAGGGGACACCGGGGAGCTGTTTTTT.

This rearrangement joins TRBV19 to TRBJ2-2, with 11 nucleotides matching TRBD2. CDR3 length: 16 residues. Germline V gene lookup returns CDR1 LNHDA and CDR2 SQIVND (reference sequence). V lost 1 base to trimming and J lost 9 bases; unmatched junction nucleotides: 7. This CDR3 reads CASSIAGSGRAWELFF. DNA of the CDR3: TGTGCCAGTAGTATAGCAGGTAGCGGGAGGGCCTGGGAGCTGTTTTTT.

V is TRBV19 and J is TRBJ1-2; 7 bases line up with TRBD1. The germline CDR1 and CDR2 sequences are LNHDA and SQIVND (reference sequence). After removal of 3 bases from V and 7 bases from J, the junction contained 14 bases not matched to a gene. The CDR3 totals 16 residues. CDR3 coding DNA: TGTGCCAGTAGTATTCTTGGCCAGGGGGGATTTGGTGGCTACACCTTC. Translated: CASSILGQGGFGGYTF.

The rearrangement uses TRBV28 and TRBJ1-2; D not resolved. Germline V gene sequence: CDR1 MDHEN, CDR2 SYDVKM. The length of the CDR3 is 13 residues. Between the trimmed V and J ends, which lost 6 bases and 3 bases, there was a span of 11 bases. The CDR3 sequence: CASRRANDYGYTF. The CDR3 nucleotides are TGTGCCAGCAGGCGGGCCAACGACTATGGCTACACCTTC.

This clone was found once. The rearrangement joins TRBV28 to TRBJ1-4; TRBD1 is a possible D gene (5 bases). Germline lookup yields CDR1 MDHEN and CDR2 SYDVKM. V was shortened by 1 base and J by 7 bases, with 13 bases between the two germline ends. CDR3 size: 15 residues. CDR3 sequence (DNA): TGTGCCAGCAGTTTATCAGGCAGGGCGCCTGAAAAACTGTTTTTT. It is translated as CASSLSGRAPEKLFF.

The rearrangement uses TRBV7-9 and TRBJ1-4; perhaps TRBD1 as D (5 bases). V was pared by 1 base and J by 4 bases, with 10 bases between. CDR3 size: 15 residues. The germline CDR1 and CDR2 sequences are SEHNR and FQNEAQ (reference sequence). The CDR3 DNA follows: TGTGCCAGCAGCTTAGTGGGGGGGGATAATGAAAAACTGTTTTTT. As protein: CASSLVGGDNEKLFF.

The genes are TRBV5-6 and TRBJ1-2; 8 nucleotides match TRBD1. Germline V CDR1 and CDR2: SGHDT, YYEEEE. The junction had 7 bases not matched to a gene; V was cut back by 3 bases and J by 3 bases. The CDR3 totals 15 residues. The CDR3 DNA reads as TGTGCCAGCAGCTCTCAGGACAGGGACCACTATGGCTACACCTTC. Translation: CASSSQDRDHYGYTF.

The rearrangement joins TRBV10-2 to TRBJ2-1; 8 nucleotides agree with TRBD1. This CDR3 spans 16 amino acids. The V gene end was trimmed by 2 bases and the J gene end by 0 bases; junction bases not matched to a gene: 3. Germline-derived CDR1 and CDR2 are WSHSY and SAAADI. This chain's CDR3 is CASSEGTGFSYNEQFF. The CDR3 coding sequence is TGCGCCAGCAGTGAGGGGACAGGTTTCTCCTACAATGAGCAGTTCTTC.

The V call is TRBV5-4, the J call TRBJ1-3; D is ambiguous. There are 11 residues in the CDR3. Germline V gives CDR1 SGHNT, CDR2 YYREEE (reference sequence). Trimming took off 2 bases at V and 12 bases at J, with 9 bases between the two ends. CDR3: CASSFRWSIYF. CDR3 sequence (DNA): TGTGCCAGCAGCTTCCGGTGGAGCATATATTTT. Full variable domain (remainder filled in from reference TRBV5-4 and TRBJ1-3): ETGVTQSPTHLIKTRGQQVTLRCSSQSGHNTVSWYQQALGQGPQFIFQYYREEENGRGNFPPRFSGLQFPNYSSELNVNALELDDSALYLCASSFRWSIYFGEGSWLTVV.

The V call is TRBV9, the J call TRBJ2-5; a possible D gene is TRBD1 (6 bases). Trimming removed 4 bases at V and 5 bases at J, with 18 bases between. From germline, CDR1 is SGDLS and CDR2 YYNGEE. The CDR3 sequence is 15 residues long. The CDR3 region is CASSTTGTLYETQYF. CDR3 nucleotide sequence: TGTGCCAGCAGCACGACCGGGACACTCTATGAGACCCAGTACTTC. Full variable domain (rest looked up from reference TRBV9 and TRBJ2-5): DSGVTQTPKHLITATGQRVTLRCSPRSGDLSVYWYQQSLDQGLQFLIQYYNGEERAKGNILERFSAQQFPDLHSELNLSSLELGDSALYFCASSTTGTLYETQYFGPGTRLLVL.

The chain joins TRBV21-1 to TRBJ2-7; the DNA was not compared with TRBD2, the D call given in the table. TRBV21-1 is recorded as a pseudogene. The CDR3 has 17 residues. This CDR3 reads CASSKAFKREVSYEQYF. The CDR3 DNA reads TGTGCCAGCAGCAAAGCCTTTAAGCGGGAGGTCTCCTACGAGCAGTACTTC.

This clone was found a few times. The chain recombines TRBV11-3 with TRBJ2-2; the D is unclear. The V and J ends lost 7 bases and 4 bases respectively, with 13 bases between them. The CDR3 consists of 14 residues. Germline values: CDR1 SGHNT, CDR2 YENEEA. CDR3 loop: CASISTLSTGELFF. The CDR3 DNA reads TGTGCCAGCATTTCTACCCTTAGCACCGGGGAGCTGTTTTTT.

The chain uses TRBV5-1 and TRBJ1-1; D remains unclear. CDR1 and CDR2 from the germline V gene are SGHRS and YFSETQ. Deletions cut 2 bases from V and 1 base from J, with 9 bases between. The CDR3 sequence is 14 residues long. CDR3: CASSLIRGNTEAFF. DNA for the CDR3: TGCGCCAGCAGCTTAATACGGGGGAACACTGAAGCTTTCTTT.

The rearrangement joins TRBV27 to TRBJ2-7; 8 bases align to TRBD1. Germline V lookup: CDR1 MNHEY, CDR2 SMNVEV (reference sequence). The CDR3 loop spans 14 amino acids. V was pared by 5 bases and J by 2 bases, with 5 bases of the junction left unmatched. CDR3 amino acids: CASSETGAAYEQYF. CDR3 in DNA: TGTGCCAGCAGTGAGACAGGGGCTGCCTACGAGCAGTACTTC.

V is TRBV7-3 and J is TRBJ1-4; tentatively, D is TRBD1 (6 bases). CDR1 and CDR2 from the germline V gene are SGHTA and FQGTGA. V was clipped by 5 bases and J by 7 bases, with 17 bases between them. The CDR3 spans 15 residues. The CDR3 bases are TGTGCCAGCAGCGCCAGCGGCAGGGGTCGTGAAAAACTGTTTTTT. This translates into CASSASGRGREKLFF.

The chain couples TRBV1 to TRBJ1-5. TRBV1 is an annotated pseudogene. The CDR3 extends over 15 amino acids. The CDR3 loop is CTSSQEPGINQPQHF. CDR3 DNA: TGCACCAGCAGCCAAGAACCGGGGATCAATCAGCCCCAGCATTTT.

V is TRBV28 and J is TRBJ2-7; 9 bases fit TRBD1. The CDR3 extends over 15 amino acids. V gave up 3 bases and J gave up 6 bases; unmatched junction bases: 9. Germline CDR1 reads MDHEN; CDR2 reads SYDVKM. Here the CDR3 reads CASSLSQGATSEQYF. The DNA of the CDR3 is TGTGCCAGCAGTTTGTCACAGGGGGCGACGTCCGAGCAGTACTTC. The full variable domain, completed using reference TRBV28 and TRBJ2-7, is DVKVTQSSRYLVKRTGEKVFLECVQDMDHENMFWYRQDPGLGLRLIYFSYDVKMKEKGDIPEGYSVSREKKERFSLILESASTNQTSMYLCASSLSQGATSEQYFGPGTRLTVT.

In its sample, this clone was seen a few times. V is TRBV5-6 and J is TRBJ2-5; 9 nucleotides match TRBD2. Trimming cost V 3 bases and J 1 base; bases outside gene matches: 4. The CDR3 has 15 residues. Germline-derived CDR1 and CDR2 are SGHDT and YYEEEE. CDR3 bases: TGTGCCAGCAGCTCACCGGGACTAGCCCAAGAGACCCAGTACTTC. It is translated as CASSSPGLAQETQYF.

This rearrangement joins TRBV19 to TRBJ2-7; 10 nucleotides match TRBD1. The germline gives CDR1 LNHDA, CDR2 SQIVND (reference sequence). V lost 2 bases to trimming and J lost 6 bases; unmatched junction nucleotides: 7. The CDR3 covers 15 residues. CDR3 sequence (DNA): TGTGCCAGTAGTATATCGCGGGACAGGGGAAGCGAGCAGTACTTC. Amino acid sequence: CASSISRDRGSEQYF. Complete variable domain (other parts from reference TRBV19 and TRBJ2-7): DGGITQSPKYLFRKEGQNVTLSCEQNLNHDAMYWYRQDPGQGLRLIYYSQIVNDFQKGDIAEGYSVSREKKESFPLTVTSAQKNPTAFYLCASSISRDRGSEQYFGPGTRLTVT.

This chain joins TRBV9 and TRBJ2-7, with 10 positions matching TRBD1. Germline V gene sequence: CDR1 SGDLS, CDR2 YYNGEE. The CDR3 has 15 amino acids. V shed 0 bases and J 6 bases; nucleotides not matched to a gene: 6. This chain's CDR3 is CASSVGDRGLREQYF. The CDR3 DNA reads as TGTGCCAGCAGCGTAGGGGACAGGGGCCTCCGCGAGCAGTACTTC. Together with reference TRBV9 and TRBJ2-7, the CDR3 gives the full variable domain: DSGVTQTPKHLITATGQRVTLRCSPRSGDLSVYWYQQSLDQGLQFLIQYYNGEERAKGNILERFSAQQFPDLHSELNLSSLELGDSALYFCASSVGDRGLREQYFGPGTRLTVT.

The chain carries TRBV19 and TRBJ1-4, with 7 bases lining up with TRBD1. Per germline, CDR1 LNHDA and CDR2 SQIVND (reference sequence). This CDR3 is 14 amino acids long. The junction had 3 bases not matched to a gene; V was cut back by 0 bases and J by 8 bases. The CDR3 DNA is TGTGCCAGTAGTATAGACAGGGGGGTGGAAAAACTGTTTTTT. Its protein product is CASSIDRGVEKLFF.

In this sample, this clone turned up once. V is TRBV4-1 and J is TRBJ2-3, with D uncertain. Between the trimmed V and J ends, which lost 0 bases and 4 bases, there was a span of 17 bases. This CDR3 has 17 residues. Germline lookup yields CDR1 MGHRA and CDR2 YSYEKL. CDR3 protein: CASSQDTHYGRPDTQYF. The CDR3 DNA is TGCGCCAGCAGCCAAGATACTCACTACGGCCGCCCAGATACGCAGTATTTT.

The chain joins TRBV9 to TRBJ2-1; 13 bases line up with TRBD2. This CDR3 is built from 19 residues. The V gene end was trimmed by 1 base and the J gene end by 2 bases; junction bases not matched to a gene: 9. Germline lookup yields CDR1 SGDLS and CDR2 YYNGEE. The CDR3 sequence: CASSVNLGLAGDAYNEQFF. CDR3 nucleotides: TGTGCCAGCAGCGTAAATCTAGGACTAGCGGGAGACGCCTACAATGAGCAGTTCTTC.

Here the CDR3 DNA reads TGCGCCAGCAGCCCGAATTATGCGGAAGATACGCAGTATTTT. It codes for CASSPNYAEDTQYF. J is TRBJ2-3 and V is TRBV5-1; D uncertain. The length of the CDR3 is 14 residues. Germline assignment: CDR1 SGHRS and CDR2 YFSETQ. The V end lost 4 bases, the J end lost 5 bases, and 14 bases lay between the germline ends.

The V and J genes are TRBV18 and TRBJ1-3; 9 bases line up with TRBD1. Looked up from germline, CDR1 is KGHSH and CDR2 is LQKENI. The CDR3 is 15 amino acids. Trimming at V came to 3 bases and at J to 6 bases, leaving 6 bases not matched to a gene. CDR3 sequence (DNA): TGTGCCAGCTCACCTGGACAGGGGATTCTAAACACCATATATTTT. This codes for CASSPGQGILNTIYF.